This T cell receptor beta chain emerged from a study of cytomegalovirus exposure and HLA in healthy donors. Regarding this clone: Its target is not known.

Findings and limits, study-wide: The study assumed roughly uniform donor sequencing depth for presence/absence analyses. Indistinguishable V segments, including TRBV6-2 and TRBV6-3, were excluded. It was reported that the classifier diagnosed cytomegalovirus status with high specificity and sensitivity in both the original and validation cohorts.

Between the trimmed V and J ends, which lost 0 bases and 5 bases, there was a span of 13 bases. The germline V gene encodes CDR1 LGHNA and CDR2 YSLEER. The CDR3 sequence is 15 residues long. In the PCR, 60 Vbeta and 13 Jbeta primers were used. Only in-frame clones appear in the TCRdb table, and some are missing; sequencing was by immunoSEQ multiplex PCR. This table has more than 90,000 clones, around 73% appearing once. V is TRBV4-3 and J is TRBJ2-5, with D possibly being TRBD2 (5 bases). The sequence was obtained from a woman aged 55-69 years in good health and CMV-seronegative. The sample consisted of PBMCs. CDR3 residues: CASSQDQRPGETQYF. In nucleotides, the CDR3 is TGCGCCAGCAGCCAAGATCAGCGTCCGGGGGAGACCCAGTACTTC.